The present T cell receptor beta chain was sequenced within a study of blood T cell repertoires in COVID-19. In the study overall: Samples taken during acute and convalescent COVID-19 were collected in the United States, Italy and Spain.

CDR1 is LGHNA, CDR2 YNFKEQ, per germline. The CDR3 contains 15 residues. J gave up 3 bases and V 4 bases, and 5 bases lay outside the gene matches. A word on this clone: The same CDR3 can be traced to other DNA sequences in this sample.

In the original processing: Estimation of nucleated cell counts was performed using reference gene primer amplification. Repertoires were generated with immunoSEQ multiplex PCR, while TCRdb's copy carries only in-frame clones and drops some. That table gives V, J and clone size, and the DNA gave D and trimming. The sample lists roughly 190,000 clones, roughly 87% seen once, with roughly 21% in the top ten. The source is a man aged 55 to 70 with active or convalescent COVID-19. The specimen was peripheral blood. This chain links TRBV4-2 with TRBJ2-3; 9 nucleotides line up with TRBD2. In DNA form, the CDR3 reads TGTGCCAGCAGCCCGCGGGGGGGTGGGACAGATACGCAGTATTTT. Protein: CASSPRGGGTDTQYF.